These 22 T cell receptor beta chains share one sample of origin, sequenced in a study of identical twins. One entry per CDR3 protein, called by TCRdb with MiXCR from the 5' RACE reads. The sample yields 400,000 to 650,000 distinct CDR3 sequences, about 20% seen once. The data also belong to a second study, concerning T cells expressing NK-cell markers.

Material: CD4+ T cells sorted from blood. The receptor set was obtained from a woman younger than 30 in good health.

This clonotype was seen a single time. V usage is TRBV7-2 and J usage is TRBJ2-3; no reliable D call. V lost 4 bases and J lost 8, with 16 bases in between. CDR3 length: 14 residues. Germline CDR1 SGHTA, CDR2 FQGNSA. CDR3 region: CASSSAIGSATQYF. In DNA, the CDR3 is TGTGCCAGCAGCTCCGCGATAGGAAGTGCTACGCAGTATTTT. Full variable domain (remainder filled in from reference TRBV7-2 and TRBJ2-3): GAGVSQSPSNKVTEKGKDVELRCDPISGHTALYWYRQSLGQGLEFLIYFQGNSAPDKSGLPSDRFSAERTGGSVSTLTIQRTQQEDSAVYLCASSSAIGSATQYFGPGTRLTVL.

This clonotype showed up just a few times. V usage is TRBV7-2 and J usage is TRBJ2-7, with TRBD2 identical over 8 bases. V dropped 5 bases and J dropped 1; count of bases not matched to a gene: 7. There are 15 residues in the CDR3. Looked up from germline, CDR1 is SGHTA and CDR2 is FQGNSA. The CDR3 is CASSLGSGMSYEQYF. In nucleotides, the CDR3 is TGTGCCAGCAGCCTAGGTAGCGGGATGTCCTACGAGCAGTACTTC.

This clonotype was found a few times. The chain links TRBV25-1 to TRBJ2-1, with TRBD1 as a possible D gene (6 bases). The CDR3 contains 15 residues. Trimming left V 10 bases short and J 9 bases short, with 25 bases between. Germline V gives CDR1 MGHDK, CDR2 SYGVNS. The chain's CDR3 is CATSWGPFPSSEQFF. In DNA form, the CDR3 reads TGTGCCACCTCCTGGGGGCCTTTCCCCTCTTCTGAGCAGTTCTTC.

J is TRBJ2-1 and V is TRBV5-1, with no clear D. The CDR3 runs to 12 residues. Per the germline V gene, CDR1 is SGHRS and CDR2 is YFSETQ. Between the trimmed V and J ends, which lost 4 bases and 10 bases, there was a span of 12 bases. CDR3 loop: CASSQVQEEQFF. For the CDR3, the DNA is TGCGCCAGCAGCCAAGTCCAGGAGGAGCAGTTCTTC.

A few counts support this clonotype. The J gene is TRBJ1-4, the V gene TRBV20-1; a possible D gene is TRBD1 (6 bases). Trimming cost V 5 bases and J 7 bases, with 14 bases left between them. There are 13 residues in the CDR3. Looked up from germline, CDR1 is DFQATT and CDR2 is SNEGSKA (reference sequence). CDR3 sequence (DNA): TGCAGTGCTCATGGCCTAGGGGGTGAAAAACTGTTTTTT. It yields the protein CSAHGLGGEKLFF.

The table lists this clonotype with a few counts. V is TRBV20-1 and J is TRBJ2-1, with TRBD2 identical over 8 bases. The germline V gene encodes CDR1 DFQATT and CDR2 SNEGSKA (reference sequence). This CDR3 contains 14 residues. The ends lost 5 bases at V and 6 bases at J; junction bases unmatched: 9. CDR3 sequence (DNA): TGCAGTGCTGCGGGGGGTAGGACCGGCAATGAGCAGTTCTTC. It translates to CSAAGGRTGNEQFF.

The rearrangement joins TRBV3-1 to TRBJ1-6; 9 bases match TRBD1. The germline CDR1 and CDR2 sequences are LGHDT and YNNKEL (reference sequence). The CDR3 covers 14 residues. The DNA for the CDR3 is TGTGCATCAACTCCGGGACAGGGTTTTTCACCCCTCCACTTT. Translating gives CASTPGQGFSPLHF.

CDR3 sequence: CASSIRTGGNTIYF. CDR3 bases: TGTGCCAGCAGCATACGGACAGGTGGAAACACCATATATTTT. This chain links TRBV9 with TRBJ1-3; the match to TRBD1 covers 7 bases. This CDR3 region has 14 residues. Germline assignment: CDR1 SGDLS and CDR2 YYNGEE. Trimming at V came to 4 bases and at J to 3 bases, leaving 4 bases not matched to a gene. Full variable domain (rest looked up from reference TRBV9 and TRBJ1-3): DSGVTQTPKHLITATGQRVTLRCSPRSGDLSVYWYQQSLDQGLQFLIQYYNGEERAKGNILERFSAQQFPDLHSELNLSSLELGDSALYFCASSIRTGGNTIYFGEGSWLTVV.

This clonotype appeared a few times. The CDR3 DNA is TGTGCCAGCAGCCCAGGACAGTTTCTCCTTCAAGAGACCCAGTACTTC. Residues: CASSPGQFLLQETQYF. The chain uses TRBV7-9 and TRBJ2-5; possibly TRBD1 for D (6 bases). Germline CDR1 SEHNR, CDR2 FQNEAQ (reference sequence). The CDR3 runs to 16 residues. Trimming pared 5 bases from V and 2 bases from J, leaving 18 bases between.

The chain has TRBV12-3 or TRBV12-4 and TRBJ1-2; the D is unclear. The CDR3 has 13 amino acids. V lost 7 bases, J lost 1 base, and 10 bases lay in between. CDR3 loop: CASTAGINYGYTF. DNA of the CDR3: TGTGCCAGCACCGCGGGGATTAACTATGGCTACACCTTC.

In DNA form, the CDR3 reads TGTGCCAGCAGCTTATTATTCCCAACCGGGGCTTACTACGAGCAGTACTTC. This codes for CASSLLFPTGAYYEQYF. The rearrangement joins TRBV7-2 to TRBJ2-7; possibly TRBD1 or TRBD2 for D (5 bases each). The CDR3 covers 17 residues. V shed 2 bases and J shed 3 bases, with 20 bases lying between them. Germline values: CDR1 SGHTA, CDR2 FQGNSA.

The chain combines TRBV9 with TRBJ2-3; tentative D call: TRBD2 (6 bases). The CDR3 sequence is 15 residues long. V was shortened by 0 bases and J by 0 bases, with 8 bases between the two germline ends. CDR1 and CDR2 (germline): SGDLS, YYNGEE. CDR3 bases: TGTGCCAGCAGCGTAGTTCGGGGGAGCACAGATACGCAGTATTTT. Translation: CASSVVRGSTDTQYF.

This clonotype was counted a few times. The chain couples TRBV20-1 to TRBJ2-1; TRBD2 aligns across 8 bases. From germline, CDR1 is DFQATT and CDR2 SNEGSKA (reference sequence). J gave up 0 bases and V 1 base, and 8 bases lay outside the gene matches. The CDR3 spans 17 residues. The CDR3 loop is CSARVAGTDRSYNEQFF. DNA of the CDR3: TGCAGTGCTAGAGTAGCGGGAACTGACCGCTCCTACAATGAGCAGTTCTTC.

The gene calls are TRBV4-3 and TRBJ2-7; 8 bases are a match to TRBD2. In germline, CDR1 is LGHNA, CDR2 YSLEER. The CDR3 contains 20 residues. The ends lost 2 bases at V and 2 bases at J; junction bases unmatched: 20. The CDR3 nucleotides are TGCGCCAGCAGCCAACTTATGGGATCGTTCCCACTAGCGGTCCCCTACGAGCAGTACTTC. Encoded protein: CASSQLMGSFPLAVPYEQYF.

The chain joins TRBV7-9 to TRBJ2-7; no clear D. The CDR3 is 14 amino acids. The V end lost 5 bases, the J end lost 2 bases, and 13 bases lay between the germline ends. In germline, CDR1 is SEHNR, CDR2 FQNEAQ (reference sequence). The CDR3 loop reads CASSLYKEPYEQYF. The CDR3 DNA reads TGTGCCAGCAGCCTATACAAGGAGCCCTACGAGCAGTACTTC.

This clonotype appeared many times. V and J are TRBV25-1 and TRBJ2-2; D unresolved. The germline V and J ends were trimmed by 2 bases and 2 bases, with 9 bases remaining between them. Per germline, CDR1 MGHDK and CDR2 SYGVNS. The CDR3 consists of 15 residues. For the CDR3, the DNA is TGTGCCAGCAGTGAAAAGCTGGAAAACACCGGGGAGCTGTTTTTT. It encodes CASSEKLENTGELFF.

This rearrangement joins TRBV20-1 to TRBJ1-1; a possible D gene is TRBD1 (5 bases). This CDR3 spans 15 amino acids. Between the trimmed V and J ends, which lost 1 base and 4 bases, there was a span of 16 bases. Germline assignment: CDR1 DFQATT and CDR2 SNEGSKA (reference sequence). The CDR3 loop is CSARANTGTGTEAFF. DNA of the CDR3: TGCAGTGCTAGAGCTAATACGGGGACCGGCACTGAAGCTTTCTTT.

This clonotype came up a few times. V gene TRBV6-5 combines with J gene TRBJ1-1; D not resolved. CDR3 length: 13 amino acids. CDR1 is MNHEY, CDR2 SVGAGI, per germline. V was shortened by 3 bases and J by 5 bases, with 10 bases between the two germline ends. The DNA of the CDR3 is TGTGCCAGCAGTTATTCAAGGATAACTGAAGCTTTCTTT. It is translated as CASSYSRITEAFF.

This clonotype was seen a handful of times. The V gene is TRBV12-3 or TRBV12-4, the J gene TRBJ2-4; 12 bases align to TRBD2. The CDR3 contains 17 residues. J lost 5 bases, V lost 4 bases, and 9 bases had no gene match. The CDR3 coding sequence is TGTGCCAGCAGTTCCCGGACACGACTAGCGGGAGAAAACATTCAGTACTTC. Protein: CASSSRTRLAGENIQYF.

A single count supports this clonotype. The rearrangement links TRBV18 to TRBJ1-2; TRBD1 agrees at 7 bases. The V gene's germline CDR1 is KGHSH and CDR2 LQKENI. With V trimmed by 7 bases and J by 4 bases, 6 bases remained unmatched. The CDR3 runs to 13 residues. The CDR3 loop reads CASLPDRAYGYTF. CDR3 nucleotides: TGTGCCAGCTTACCCGACAGGGCCTATGGCTACACCTTC.

The gene calls are TRBV7-2 and TRBJ2-5; D is ambiguous. Trimming cost V 8 bases and J 0 bases, with 10 bases left between them. Germline values: CDR1 SGHTA, CDR2 FQGNSA. The CDR3 contains 13 residues. The CDR3 region has the DNA TGTGCCAGCGGGGAAAGGTACCAAGAGACCCAGTACTTC. This sequence encodes CASGERYQETQYF.

This clonotype was recorded a few times. The chain recombines TRBV5-1 with TRBJ2-1; unclear D gene. Trimming took off 4 bases at V and 1 base at J, with 18 bases between the two ends. There are 17 residues in the CDR3. Per the germline V gene, CDR1 is SGHRS and CDR2 is YFSETQ. The chain's CDR3 is CASSRGPSTSSYNEQFF. CDR3 nucleotides: TGCGCCAGCAGCCGAGGTCCGAGTACATCTTCCTACAATGAGCAGTTCTTC. Using reference TRBV5-1 and TRBJ2-1 for the parts outside the CDR3, the full variable domain is KAGVTQTPRYLIKTRGQQVTLSCSPISGHRSVSWYQQTPGQGLQFLFEYFSETQRNKGNFPGRFSGRQFSNSRSEMNVSTLELGDSALYLCASSRGPSTSSYNEQFFGPGTRLTVL.